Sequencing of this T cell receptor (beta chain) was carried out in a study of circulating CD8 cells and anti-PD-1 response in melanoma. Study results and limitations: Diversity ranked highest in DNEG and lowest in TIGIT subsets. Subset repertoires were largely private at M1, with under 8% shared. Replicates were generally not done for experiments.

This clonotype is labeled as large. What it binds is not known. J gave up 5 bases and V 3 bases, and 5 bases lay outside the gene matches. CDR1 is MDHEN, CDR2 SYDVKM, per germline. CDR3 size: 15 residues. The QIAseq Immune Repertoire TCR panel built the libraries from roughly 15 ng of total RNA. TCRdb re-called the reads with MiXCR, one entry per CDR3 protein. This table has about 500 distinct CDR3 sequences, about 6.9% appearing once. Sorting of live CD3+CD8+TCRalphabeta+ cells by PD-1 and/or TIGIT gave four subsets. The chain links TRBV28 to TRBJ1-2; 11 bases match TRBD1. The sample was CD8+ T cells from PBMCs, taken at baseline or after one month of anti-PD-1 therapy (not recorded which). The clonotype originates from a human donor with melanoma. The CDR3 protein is CASSFGTGGPYGYTF. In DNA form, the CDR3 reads TGTGCCAGCAGTTTTGGGACAGGGGGTCCTTATGGCTACACCTTC.